These T cell receptor beta chains were read from a single sample in a study of blood T cell repertoires in COVID-19. Assay: immunoSEQ multiplex PCR; the TCRdb copy retains only in-frame clones and omits some. The data hold 95,000 to 150,000 clones, with over 80% observed a single time. Sequenced input: peripheral blood. The receptor set was obtained from a woman in her 70s with acute or convalescent COVID-19. The CDR3 runs from the conserved cysteine through the conserved F or W. Each record gives: D gene, J gene, V gene, clone size, CDR3 length, CDR3 DNA, CDR3 protein. A D gene is named only where the DNA matches it firmly. Clone sizes are given selectively: once, few, many, or a class where the clone is expanded.

D gene: TRBD2
J gene: TRBJ2-7
V gene: TRBV6-5
clone size: .
CDR3 length: 14
CDR3 DNA: TGTGCCAGCAGCAACGGGGGTAGCGGGCACGAGCAGTACTTC
CDR3 protein: CASSNGGSGHEQYF

D gene: TRBD2
J gene: TRBJ2-7
V gene: TRBV29-1
clone size: .
CDR3 length: 14
CDR3 DNA: TGCAGCGTTGAAAGGACTAGCGGGGGCCCGGGTCGGTACTTC
CDR3 protein: CSVERTSGGPGRYF

D gene: TRBD1
J gene: TRBJ2-7
V gene: TRBV28
clone size: .
CDR3 length: 12
CDR3 DNA: TGTGCCAGCGGGACAGGGACCTACGAGCAGTACTTC
CDR3 protein: CASGTGTYEQYF

D gene: TRBD2
J gene: TRBJ2-1
V gene: TRBV4-2
clone size: .
CDR3 length: 17
CDR3 DNA: TGTGCCAGCAGCCAAGATCCGGCCGCGGGCGCGGGGGATGAGCAGTTCTTC
CDR3 protein: CASSQDPAAGAGDEQFF

D gene: .
J gene: TRBJ1-1
V gene: TRBV3-1/TRBV3-2
clone size: .
CDR3 length: 13
CDR3 DNA: TGTGCCAGCAGTCCCTTCCCGAACACTGAAGCTTTCTTT
CDR3 protein: CASSPFPNTEAFF

D gene: .
J gene: TRBJ2-2
V gene: TRBV6-5
clone size: .
CDR3 length: 13
CDR3 DNA: TGTGCCAGCAAAACAGGAAACACCGGGGAGCTGTTTTTT
CDR3 protein: CASKTGNTGELFF

D gene: .
J gene: TRBJ1-2
V gene: TRBV3-1/TRBV3-2
clone size: many
CDR3 length: 14
CDR3 DNA: TGTGCCAGCAGCCAAACGGACAGTTCCTATGGCTACACCTTC
CDR3 protein: CASSQTDSSYGYTF

D gene: TRBD1
J gene: TRBJ2-7
V gene: TRBV5-1
clone size: .
CDR3 length: 15
CDR3 DNA: TGCGCCAGCAGCTTGGGGGGACAGGGATTCGGCGAGCAGTACTTC
CDR3 protein: CASSLGGQGFGEQYF

D gene: .
J gene: TRBJ1-2
V gene: TRBV29-1
clone size: .
CDR3 length: 14
CDR3 DNA: TGCAGCGTTGAACCAACCGACAGGTCCTATGGCTACACCTTC
CDR3 protein: CSVEPTDRSYGYTF

D gene: TRBD1
J gene: TRBJ1-1
V gene: TRBV6-5
clone size: few
CDR3 length: 16
CDR3 DNA: TGTGCCAGCAGTTTCTCGACAGGGGTGGTGAACACTGAAGCTTTCTTT
CDR3 protein: CASSFSTGVVNTEAFF

D gene: .
J gene: TRBJ1-4
V gene: TRBV28
clone size: .
CDR3 length: 15
CDR3 DNA: TGTGCCAGCAGCCAACAGGATGCAACTAATGAAAAACTGTTTTTT
CDR3 protein: CASSQQDATNEKLFF

D gene: TRBD2
J gene: TRBJ2-2
V gene: TRBV5-1
clone size: .
CDR3 length: 16
CDR3 DNA: TGCGCCAGCAGCCGAGCTAGCGGGGGGAACACCGGGGAGCTGTTTTTT
CDR3 protein: CASSRASGGNTGELFF

D gene: TRBD1
J gene: TRBJ1-6
V gene: TRBV5-1
clone size: .
CDR3 length: 14
CDR3 DNA: TGCGCCAGCAGCCGCGACAGGGGAGATTCACCCCTCCACTTT
CDR3 protein: CASSRDRGDSPLHF

D gene: .
J gene: TRBJ1-1
V gene: TRBV29-1
clone size: .
CDR3 length: 15
CDR3 DNA: TGCAGCGGTACCACAGCCCGAACCATGAACACTGAAGCTTTCTTT
CDR3 protein: CSGTTARTMNTEAFF

D gene: .
J gene: TRBJ1-2
V gene: TRBV19
clone size: .
CDR3 length: 13
CDR3 DNA: TGTGCCAGTAGTCTACAGGATAACTATGGCTACACCTTC
CDR3 protein: CASSLQDNYGYTF

D gene: .
J gene: TRBJ2-7
V gene: TRBV28
clone size: .
CDR3 length: 15
CDR3 DNA: TGTGCCAGCAGTATAACAGGGAGGGGGAGCTACGAGCAGTACTTC
CDR3 protein: CASSITGRGSYEQYF

D gene: TRBD1
J gene: TRBJ1-2
V gene: TRBV11-2
clone size: .
CDR3 length: 15
CDR3 DNA: TGTGCCAGCAGCGACCGGACAGGGAGCGACTATGGCTACACCTTC
CDR3 protein: CASSDRTGSDYGYTF

D gene: TRBD2
J gene: TRBJ2-1
V gene: TRBV7-3
clone size: .
CDR3 length: 15
CDR3 DNA: TGTGCCAGCAGCTTAGCGGGAGACTCCTACAATGAGCAGTTCTTC
CDR3 protein: CASSLAGDSYNEQFF

D gene: .
J gene: TRBJ1-2
V gene: TRBV3-1/TRBV3-2
clone size: once
CDR3 length: 14
CDR3 DNA: TGTGCCAGCAGCCAAGAGGGGGCAGGTTATGGCTACACCTTC
CDR3 protein: CASSQEGAGYGYTF

D gene: .
J gene: TRBJ1-5
V gene: TRBV11-2
clone size: .
CDR3 length: 13
CDR3 DNA: TGTGCCAGCAGCCCCTATAGCAATCAGCCCCAGCATTTT
CDR3 protein: CASSPYSNQPQHF

D gene: .
J gene: TRBJ2-2
V gene: TRBV19
clone size: once
CDR3 length: 12
CDR3 DNA: TGTGCCAGCGGGGGGAACACCGGGGAGCTGTTTTTT
CDR3 protein: CASGGNTGELFF

D gene: TRBD1
J gene: TRBJ2-7
V gene: TRBV5-4
clone size: .
CDR3 length: 15
CDR3 DNA: TGTGCCAGCAGCTTGGGGCTGGGACAGCAATACGAGCAGTACTTC
CDR3 protein: CASSLGLGQQYEQYF

D gene: .
J gene: TRBJ1-1
V gene: TRBV5-1
clone size: once
CDR3 length: 14
CDR3 DNA: TGCGCCAGCAGCTTGAAGGGGGGGGAAAGTGAAGCTTTCTTT
CDR3 protein: CASSLKGGESEAFF

D gene: .
J gene: TRBJ2-5
V gene: TRBV5-1
clone size: .
CDR3 length: 14
CDR3 DNA: TGCGCCAGCAGAGGAGGGGTCTCTGGGGAGACCCAGTACTTC
CDR3 protein: CASRGGVSGETQYF

D gene: .
J gene: TRBJ1-2
V gene: TRBV5-1
clone size: .
CDR3 length: 14
CDR3 DNA: TGCGCCAGCAGCCCGCCGTCCCAGGGTATTGGCTACACCTTC
CDR3 protein: CASSPPSQGIGYTF

D gene: TRBD1
J gene: TRBJ2-7
V gene: TRBV27
clone size: .
CDR3 length: 15
CDR3 DNA: TGTGCCAGCAGTTTGTTCGGACAGGGGGCCTACGAGCAGTACTTC
CDR3 protein: CASSLFGQGAYEQYF

D gene: .
J gene: TRBJ2-2
V gene: TRBV11-2
clone size: .
CDR3 length: 15
CDR3 DNA: TGTGCCAGCAGCTTAGTACAGGGACACACCGGGGAGCTGTTTTTT
CDR3 protein: CASSLVQGHTGELFF

D gene: .
J gene: TRBJ2-7
V gene: TRBV18
clone size: .
CDR3 length: 14
CDR3 DNA: TGTGCCAGCTCACCACGGTCGGAGATCTACGAGCAGTACTTC
CDR3 protein: CASSPRSEIYEQYF

D gene: TRBD1
J gene: TRBJ1-5
V gene: TRBV4-2
clone size: once
CDR3 length: 16
CDR3 DNA: TGTGCCAGCAGCCAAGATGGACAGGGCTCGGGGCAGCCCCAGCATTTT
CDR3 protein: CASSQDGQGSGQPQHF

D gene: TRBD1
J gene: TRBJ1-5
V gene: TRBV9
clone size: .
CDR3 length: 14
CDR3 DNA: TGTGCCAGCAGCTCGGGGACAGGGGGGCAGCCCCAGCATTTT
CDR3 protein: CASSSGTGGQPQHF

D gene: TRBD1
J gene: TRBJ1-1
V gene: TRBV9
clone size: .
CDR3 length: 15
CDR3 DNA: TGTGCCAGCAGCTTCTGGGACAGACCGAACACTGAAGCTTTCTTT
CDR3 protein: CASSFWDRPNTEAFF

D gene: .
J gene: TRBJ1-3
V gene: TRBV19
clone size: few
CDR3 length: 15
CDR3 DNA: TGTGCCAGTAATCCGGGATCGACCTCTGGAAACACCATATATTTT
CDR3 protein: CASNPGSTSGNTIYF

D gene: .
J gene: TRBJ2-6
V gene: TRBV4-2
clone size: .
CDR3 length: 14
CDR3 DNA: TGTGCCAGCAGCTCAAACTCTGGGGCCAACGTCCTGACTTTC
CDR3 protein: CASSSNSGANVLTF

D gene: .
J gene: TRBJ1-2
V gene: TRBV7-9
clone size: few
CDR3 length: 15
CDR3 DNA: TGTGCCAGCAGCTTAGTAGGGGCTGAGGACTATGGCTACACCTTC
CDR3 protein: CASSLVGAEDYGYTF

D gene: .
J gene: TRBJ1-6
V gene: TRBV4-1
clone size: .
CDR3 length: 19
CDR3 DNA: TGCGCCAGCAGCCAAGACGGTACGAAGGGGGTTTCCTATAATTCACCCCTCCACTTT
CDR3 protein: CASSQDGTKGVSYNSPLHF

D gene: TRBD1
J gene: TRBJ2-2
V gene: TRBV5-1
clone size: .
CDR3 length: 15
CDR3 DNA: TGCGCCAGCAGCCCAACGACAGGGTCGGCCGGGGAGCTGTTTTTT
CDR3 protein: CASSPTTGSAGELFF

D gene: .
J gene: TRBJ2-1
V gene: TRBV5-4
clone size: .
CDR3 length: 15
CDR3 DNA: TGTGCCAGCAGCTCAGGACAGCAAAAATACAATGAGCAGTTCTTC
CDR3 protein: CASSSGQQKYNEQFF

D gene: .
J gene: TRBJ1-2
V gene: TRBV2
clone size: .
CDR3 length: 15
CDR3 DNA: TGTGCCAGCCGCCCGGACGGGACTTTAGGCTATGGCTACACCTTC
CDR3 protein: CASRPDGTLGYGYTF

D gene: .
J gene: TRBJ1-6
V gene: TRBV2
clone size: .
CDR3 length: 15
CDR3 DNA: TGTGCCAGCAGTGAAGCCCAAGTCGGGAATTCACCCCTCCACTTT
CDR3 protein: CASSEAQVGNSPLHF

D gene: TRBD1
J gene: TRBJ2-7
V gene: TRBV30
clone size: once
CDR3 length: 17
CDR3 DNA: TGTGCCTGGACCCCCTACCGGGACAGGGGGCTCCGGGACGAGCAGTACTTC
CDR3 protein: CAWTPYRDRGLRDEQYF

D gene: TRBD2
J gene: TRBJ2-1
V gene: TRBV27
clone size: .
CDR3 length: 16
CDR3 DNA: TGTGCCAGCTCCCCCGGGGGTGCGGGGGTTTATAGTGAGCAGTTCTTC
CDR3 protein: CASSPGGAGVYSEQFF

D gene: TRBD1
J gene: TRBJ1-5
V gene: TRBV14
clone size: .
CDR3 length: 15
CDR3 DNA: TGTGCCAGCAGCCTAGGGACAGAGAGCAATCAGCCCCAGCATTTT
CDR3 protein: CASSLGTESNQPQHF

D gene: .
J gene: TRBJ1-1
V gene: TRBV6-5
clone size: .
CDR3 length: 14
CDR3 DNA: TGTGCCAGGTGGGACTATGGGCCCAACACTGAAGCTTTCTTT
CDR3 protein: CARWDYGPNTEAFF

D gene: .
J gene: TRBJ2-7
V gene: TRBV5-1
clone size: once
CDR3 length: 14
CDR3 DNA: TGCGCCAGCAGCTTACCAGAGGGTGTCCACGAGCAGTACTTC
CDR3 protein: CASSLPEGVHEQYF

D gene: .
J gene: TRBJ1-5
V gene: TRBV2
clone size: .
CDR3 length: 14
CDR3 DNA: TGTGCCAGCAGTGTTGGGGCGGGCAATCAGCCCCAGCATTTT
CDR3 protein: CASSVGAGNQPQHF